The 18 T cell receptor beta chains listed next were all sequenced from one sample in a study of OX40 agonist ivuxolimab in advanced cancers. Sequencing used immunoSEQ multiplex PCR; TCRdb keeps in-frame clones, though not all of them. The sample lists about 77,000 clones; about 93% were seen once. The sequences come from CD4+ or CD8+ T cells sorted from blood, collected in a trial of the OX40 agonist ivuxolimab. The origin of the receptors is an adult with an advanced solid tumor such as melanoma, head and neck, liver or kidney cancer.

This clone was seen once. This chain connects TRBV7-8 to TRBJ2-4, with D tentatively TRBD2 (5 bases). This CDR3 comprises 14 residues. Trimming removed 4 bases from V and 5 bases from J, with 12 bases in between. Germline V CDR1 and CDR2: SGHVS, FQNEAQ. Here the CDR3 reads CASSWGATQNIQYF. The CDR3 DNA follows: TGTGCCAGCAGCTGGGGAGCCACCCAAAACATTCAGTACTTC. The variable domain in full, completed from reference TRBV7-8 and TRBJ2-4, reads GAGVSQSPRYKVAKRGQDVALRCDPISGHVSLFWYQQALGQGPEFLTYFQNEAQLDKSGLPSDRFFAERPEGSVSTLKIQRTQQEDSAVYLCASSWGATQNIQYFGAGTRLSVL.

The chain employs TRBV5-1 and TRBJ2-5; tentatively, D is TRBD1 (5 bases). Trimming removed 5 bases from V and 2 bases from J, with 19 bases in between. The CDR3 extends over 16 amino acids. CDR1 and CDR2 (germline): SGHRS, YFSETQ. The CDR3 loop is CASRWGGGNNQETQYF. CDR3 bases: TGCGCCAGCAGATGGGGCGGCGGAAACAATCAAGAGACCCAGTACTTC.

The DNA for the CDR3 is TGTGCCAGCAGCCGCGATAGCAATCAGCCCCAGCATTTT. Residues: CASSRDSNQPQHF. The chain has TRBV6-6 and TRBJ1-5; no firm D call. The germline CDR1 and CDR2 sequences are MNHNY and SVGAGI (reference sequence). The CDR3 totals 13 residues. The V end was cut by 6 bases, the J end by 0 bases, with 6 bases between.

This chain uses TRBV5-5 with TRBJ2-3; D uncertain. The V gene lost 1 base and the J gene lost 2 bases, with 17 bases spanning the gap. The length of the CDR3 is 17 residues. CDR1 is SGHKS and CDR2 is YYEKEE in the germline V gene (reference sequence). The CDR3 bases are TGTGCCAGCAGCTTGATCTGGACCGCCTCTAACACAGATACGCAGTATTTT. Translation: CASSLIWTASNTDTQYF.

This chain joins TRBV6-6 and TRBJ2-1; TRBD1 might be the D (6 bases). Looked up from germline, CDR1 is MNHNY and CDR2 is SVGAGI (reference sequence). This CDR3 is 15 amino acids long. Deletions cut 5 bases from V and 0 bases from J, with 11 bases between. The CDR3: CASSPQDSSYNEQFF. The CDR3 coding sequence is TGTGCCAGCAGTCCTCAGGACAGCTCCTACAATGAGCAGTTCTTC.

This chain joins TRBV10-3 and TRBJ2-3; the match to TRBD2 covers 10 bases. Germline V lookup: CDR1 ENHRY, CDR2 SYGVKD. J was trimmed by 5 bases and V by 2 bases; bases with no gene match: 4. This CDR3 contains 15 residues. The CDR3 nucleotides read TGTGCCATCAGTGAGCCAATAGCGGGAGGAGATACGCAGTATTTT. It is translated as CAISEPIAGGDTQYF.

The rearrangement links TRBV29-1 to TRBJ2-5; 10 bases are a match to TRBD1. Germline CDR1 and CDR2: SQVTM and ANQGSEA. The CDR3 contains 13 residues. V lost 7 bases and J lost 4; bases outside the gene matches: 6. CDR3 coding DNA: TGCAGCGGAGGGACAGGGGCGTCAGAGACCCAGTACTTC. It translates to CSGGTGASETQYF.

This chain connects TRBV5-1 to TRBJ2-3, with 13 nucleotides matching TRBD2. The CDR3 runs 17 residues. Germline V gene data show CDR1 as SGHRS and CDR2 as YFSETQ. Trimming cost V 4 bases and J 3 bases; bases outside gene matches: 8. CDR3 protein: CASSPSGLAGVTDTQYF. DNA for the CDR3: TGCGCCAGCAGCCCTAGCGGACTAGCGGGGGTAACAGATACGCAGTATTTT.

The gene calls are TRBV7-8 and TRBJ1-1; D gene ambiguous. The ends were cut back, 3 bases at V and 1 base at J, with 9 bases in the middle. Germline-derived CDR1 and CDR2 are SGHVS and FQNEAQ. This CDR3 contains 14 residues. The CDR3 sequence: CASSLPSPNTEAFF. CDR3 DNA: TGTGCCAGCAGCTTGCCTAGTCCGAACACTGAAGCTTTCTTT.

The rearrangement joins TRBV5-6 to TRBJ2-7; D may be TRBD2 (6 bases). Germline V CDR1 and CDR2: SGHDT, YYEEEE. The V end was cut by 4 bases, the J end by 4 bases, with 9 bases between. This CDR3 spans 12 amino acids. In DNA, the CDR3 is TGTGCCAGCAGCAGGACTAAGTACGAGCAGTACTTC. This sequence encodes CASSRTKYEQYF.

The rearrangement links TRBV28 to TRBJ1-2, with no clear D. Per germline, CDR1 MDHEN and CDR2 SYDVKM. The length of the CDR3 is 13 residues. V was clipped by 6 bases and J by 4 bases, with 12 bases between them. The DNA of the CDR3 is TGTGCCAGCAGACCGGGCCTTCTCTATGGCTACACCTTC. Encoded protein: CASRPGLLYGYTF.

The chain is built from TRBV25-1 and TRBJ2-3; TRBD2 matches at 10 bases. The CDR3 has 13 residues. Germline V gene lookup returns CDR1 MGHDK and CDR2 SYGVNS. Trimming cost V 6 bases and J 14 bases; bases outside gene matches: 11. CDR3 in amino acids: CASREYSGRPMYF. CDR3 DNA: TGTGCCAGCAGGGAGTATAGCGGGAGGCCCATGTATTTT.

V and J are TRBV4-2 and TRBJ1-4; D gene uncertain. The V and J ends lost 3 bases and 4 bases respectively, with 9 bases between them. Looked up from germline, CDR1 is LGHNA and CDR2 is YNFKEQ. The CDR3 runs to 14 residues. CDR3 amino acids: CASSQGSLNEKLFF. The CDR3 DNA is TGTGCCAGCAGCCAGGGATCACTTAATGAAAAACTGTTTTTT.

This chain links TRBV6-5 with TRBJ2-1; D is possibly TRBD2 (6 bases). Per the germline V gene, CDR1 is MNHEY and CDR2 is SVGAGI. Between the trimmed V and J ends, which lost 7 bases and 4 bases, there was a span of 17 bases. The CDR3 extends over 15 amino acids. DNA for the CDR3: TGTGCCAGCACCCGGTCGGCGGGAAGGTACAATGAGCAGTTCTTC. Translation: CASTRSAGRYNEQFF.

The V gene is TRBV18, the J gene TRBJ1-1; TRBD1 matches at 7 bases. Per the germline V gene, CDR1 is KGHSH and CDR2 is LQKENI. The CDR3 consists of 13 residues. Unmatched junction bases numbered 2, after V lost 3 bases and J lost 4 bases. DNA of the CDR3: TGTGCCAGCTCACCGACAGGGCCCACTGAAGCTTTCTTT. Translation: CASSPTGPTEAFF.

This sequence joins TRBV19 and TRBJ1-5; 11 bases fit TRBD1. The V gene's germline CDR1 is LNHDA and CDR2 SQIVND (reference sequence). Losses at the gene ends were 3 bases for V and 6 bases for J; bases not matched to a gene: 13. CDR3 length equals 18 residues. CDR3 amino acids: CASSMVYGGQGVRQPQHF. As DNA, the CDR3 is TGTGCCAGTAGTATGGTTTATGGGGGACAGGGGGTACGTCAGCCCCAGCATTTT.

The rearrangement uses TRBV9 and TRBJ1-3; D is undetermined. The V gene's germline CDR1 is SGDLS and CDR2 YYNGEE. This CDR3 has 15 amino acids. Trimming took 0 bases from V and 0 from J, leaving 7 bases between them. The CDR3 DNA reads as TGTGCCAGCAGCGTAGAGGCAGGCTCTGGAAACACCATATATTTT. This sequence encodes CASSVEAGSGNTIYF.

CDR3 loop: CASSPDSSPQHF. DNA for the CDR3: TGTGCCAGCAGCCCGGACAGTTCCCCCCAGCATTTT. The rearrangement joins TRBV7-9 to TRBJ1-5; possible D gene TRBD1, 6 bases. V was clipped by 5 bases and J by 10 bases, with 12 bases between them. The CDR3 is made up of 12 amino acids. Germline CDR1 is SEHNR and CDR2 is FQNEAQ (reference sequence).